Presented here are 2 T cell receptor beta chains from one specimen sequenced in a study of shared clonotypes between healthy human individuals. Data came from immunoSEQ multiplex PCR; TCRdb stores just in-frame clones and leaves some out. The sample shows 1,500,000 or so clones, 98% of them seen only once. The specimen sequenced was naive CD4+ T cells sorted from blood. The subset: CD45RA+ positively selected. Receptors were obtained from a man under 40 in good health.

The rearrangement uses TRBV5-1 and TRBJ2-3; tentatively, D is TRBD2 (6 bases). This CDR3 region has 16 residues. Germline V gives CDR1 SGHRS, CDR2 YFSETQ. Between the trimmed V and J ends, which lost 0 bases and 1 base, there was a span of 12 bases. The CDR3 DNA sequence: TGCGCCAGCAGCTTGGACGGGGGAGGAGGCACAGATACGCAGTATTTT. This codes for CASSLDGGGGTDTQYF. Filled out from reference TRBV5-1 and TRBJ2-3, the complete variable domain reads KAGVTQTPRYLIKTRGQQVTLSCSPISGHRSVSWYQQTPGQGLQFLFEYFSETQRNKGNFPGRFSGRQFSNSRSEMNVSTLELGDSALYLCASSLDGGGGTDTQYFGPGTRLTVL.

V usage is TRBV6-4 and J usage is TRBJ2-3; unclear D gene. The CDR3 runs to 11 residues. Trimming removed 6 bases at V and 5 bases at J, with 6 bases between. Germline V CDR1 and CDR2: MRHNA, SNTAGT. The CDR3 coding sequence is TGTGCCAGCAGGGAAGGAGATACGCAGTATTTT. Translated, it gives CASREGDTQYF.